Here is one T cell receptor beta chain with its context. This clone was counted between two and nine times. Its specific antigen is unknown. Per-nucleotide qualities are absent, and no much larger clonotype sits a single base away. The immunoSEQ Assay, a bias-controlled multiplex PCR, was used to amplify TCRbeta CDR3 regions from genomic DNA. On the study's bioinformatics: The number of nucleated cells in each sample was estimated from the amplification of reference gene primers within the assay. To quantify the absolute abundance of each unique TCRbeta CDR3 rearrangement, sequence reads were collapsed and filtered. Productive Simpson clonality was computed per sample as the square root of Simpson's diversity index over productive rearrangements. Here the immuneACCESS table is served through TCRdb, limited to in-frame sequences with V and J called. Missing clones are a known gap in these copies; in checked studies unresolved V genes cover under half, and the rest lacks a known reason. The V and J calls and clone size were taken over from that table, and D and trimming were inferred from the DNA. The sample profile shows about 310,000 clones; 75% to 90% of them were found once. About 2% of the sample is taken by the ten largest.

This entry belongs to a study of blood T cell repertoires in COVID-19 (dated by TCRdb to about 2020). General notes on the study: Collaborator samples came from the United States, Italy and Spain and covered acute and convalescent phases of COVID-19. The material from the prospective study consisted of cDNA or gDNA derived from T cells, B-cell-depleted T cells, or PBMCs. Subjects who had been exposed to COVID-19, were actively infected with it, or had recovered from it provided the deeply sampled blood TCRbeta repertoires that made up the dataset. The repertoires were made available in a free public database intended to serve as a resource for research on the immune response to SARS-CoV-2. Samples were obtained from the ongoing ImmuneRACE study (first 160 participants) and from 1,254 subjects provided by 6 global collaborators. Nearly every sample came with metadata listing a de-identified subject ID, COVID-19 status, age in years and sex. Where available, HLA class I and class II types were taken from metadata supplied by the sample provider and were not determined by assay-based typing. On the study overall, not on this receptor specifically: The amount of clinical and demographic metadata varied by source and participant and was provided uncurated.

Participants in the prospective study were aged roughly 18 to 89 years, lived in some 24 United States geographic areas, and enrolled through a virtual design. In the prospective study, cohorts were assigned on the basis of participant-reported clinical history obtained from a screening survey and a study questionnaire. For ImmuneRACE Cohort 3, a participant was defined as recovered based on two consecutive negative NP/OP PCR tests, clearance by a healthcare professional, or resolution of symptoms. In the prospective study, whole blood, serum and a nasopharyngeal or oropharyngeal swab were collected from each participant by mobile phlebotomists. Prospective study participants could optionally give additional blood draws and questionnaires over a roughly two-month period. Before DNA extraction, prospective study blood samples were shipped either frozen or at room temperature. The sample was PBMCs or T cells enriched from blood (not recorded which). The TCR sequence derives from a young man who had recovered from COVID-19.

CDR3 region: CASTPIDRDTYEQYF. Here is the DNA: TGTGCCAGCACCCCAATTGACCGGGACACGTACGAGCAGTACTTC. Rearrangement joined TRBV6-2 or TRBV6-3 to TRBJ2-7; the D segment could be TRBD1, given 6 matching bases. A distance of 20 bases separates the germline ends of V and J, which lose 7 bases and 4 bases respectively. Including cysteine and phenylalanine, the CDR3 has 15 amino acids. Only the CDR3 region is kept as DNA, spanning 45 bases read in frame from base 1. For CDR1 and CDR2, the germline V gene lists MNHEY and SVGEGT.